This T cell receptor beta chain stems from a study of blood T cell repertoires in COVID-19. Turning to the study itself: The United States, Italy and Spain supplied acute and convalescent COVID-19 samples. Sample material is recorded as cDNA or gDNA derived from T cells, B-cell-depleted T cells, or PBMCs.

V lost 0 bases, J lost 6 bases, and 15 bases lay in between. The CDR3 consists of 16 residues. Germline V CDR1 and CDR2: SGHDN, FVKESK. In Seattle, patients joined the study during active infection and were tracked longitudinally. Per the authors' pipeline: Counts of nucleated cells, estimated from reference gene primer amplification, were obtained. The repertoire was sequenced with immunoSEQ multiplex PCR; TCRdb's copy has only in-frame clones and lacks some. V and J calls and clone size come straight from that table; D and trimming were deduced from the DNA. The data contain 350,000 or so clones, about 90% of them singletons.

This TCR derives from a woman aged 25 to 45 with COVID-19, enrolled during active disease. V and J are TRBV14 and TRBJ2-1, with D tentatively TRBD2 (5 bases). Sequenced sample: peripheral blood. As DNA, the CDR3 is TGTGCCAGCAGCCAAGAGAGGGTGTTGGGTCTCAATGAGCAGTTCTTC. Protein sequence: CASSQERVLGLNEQFF.